The 10 T cell receptor beta chains below come from one sample, sequenced in a study of human T cells and chemical hapten exposure. Documented time point: patch test 2, 6 weeks after DPC sensitization. Noted treatment: therapeutic diphenylcyclopropenone sensitization with weekly scalp DPC. TCRdb re-called the RACE reads through MiXCR, storing one row per CDR3 protein. Seen here are tens of thousands of distinct CDR3 sequences, roughly a tenth observed once, and the top ten hold approximately 2.3%. The sequences come from whole blood, collected in connection with sensitization to the hapten diphenylcyclopropenone (DPC). The receptors originated from a woman younger than 45 with alopecia areata. Some clones in this sample may be carry-over from other donors' samples.

In its sample, this clonotype was seen a few times. The V call is TRBV6-2 or TRBV6-3, the J call TRBJ2-7; the D is unclear. The germline V gene has CDR1 MNHEY and CDR2 SVGEGT. The CDR3 is 11 residues long. Trimming removed 7 bases at V and 4 bases at J, with 8 bases between. CDR3 amino acids: CASNMGYEQYF. The CDR3 coding sequence is TGTGCCAGCAACATGGGGTACGAGCAGTACTTC.

This clonotype was observed at least ten times. The chain joins TRBV7-6 to TRBJ2-5; a possible D gene is TRBD1 (6 bases). This CDR3 contains 14 residues. The ends were cut back, 7 bases at V and 2 bases at J, with 14 bases in the middle. The germline V gene encodes CDR1 SGHVS and CDR2 FNYEAQ. The CDR3 coding sequence is TGTGCCAGCAACCCATCCCAGGGGCAAGAGACCCAGTACTTC. As protein: CASNPSQGQETQYF.

This clonotype was seen many times. This sequence joins TRBV19 and TRBJ2-7, with 9 bases that match TRBD1. Per germline, CDR1 LNHDA and CDR2 SQIVND (reference sequence). Losses at the gene ends were 5 bases for V and 2 bases for J; bases not matched to a gene: 4. This CDR3 is 14 amino acids long. The CDR3 protein is CASSARQGAYEQYF. For the CDR3, the DNA is TGTGCCAGTAGTGCCCGACAGGGGGCCTACGAGCAGTACTTC.

The rearrangement links TRBV28 to TRBJ2-6, with D perhaps assigned TRBD1 or TRBD2 (5 bases each). The germline V gene has CDR1 MDHEN and CDR2 SYDVKM. V was cut by 2 bases and J by 4 bases, with 12 bases left in between. The CDR3 covers 16 residues. The CDR3 DNA reads TGTGCCAGCAGTTTAGAGTGGGGGAGCGGGGCCAACGTCCTGACTTTC. It yields the protein CASSLEWGSGANVLTF.

This clonotype came up many times. The CDR3 DNA reads as TGCAGTGCTAGAGATTACAGGGGGGGAGATACGCAGTATTTT. Its protein is CSARDYRGGDTQYF. This rearrangement joins TRBV20-1 to TRBJ2-3; D is possibly TRBD1 (8 bases). V lost 0 bases and J lost 5, with 12 bases in between. The CDR3 runs 14 residues. The germline V gene encodes CDR1 DFQATT and CDR2 SNEGSKA (reference sequence).

This clonotype was seen many times. This sequence joins TRBV5-1 and TRBJ2-2, with 8 bases matching TRBD1. Per the germline V gene, CDR1 is SGHRS and CDR2 is YFSETQ. V shed 0 bases, J shed 0 bases, and the junction held 7 bases outside the gene matches. The CDR3 is 18 residues long. CDR3 residues: CASSLALETGANTGELFF. The DNA for the CDR3 is TGCGCCAGCAGCTTGGCCTTAGAGACAGGGGCGAACACCGGGGAGCTGTTTTTT.

The chain links TRBV28 to TRBJ1-1; 7 nucleotides line up with TRBD1. CDR1 is MDHEN, CDR2 SYDVKM, per germline. J gave up 0 bases and V 5 bases, and 6 bases lay outside the gene matches. The CDR3 extends over 15 amino acids. CDR3 residues: CASSTGTALNTEAFF. In DNA form, the CDR3 reads TGTGCCAGCAGTACCGGGACAGCTTTGAACACTGAAGCTTTCTTT.

At least ten counts were recorded for this clonotype. J is TRBJ2-3 and V is TRBV7-8, with TRBD1 as a possible D gene (6 bases). CDR1 and CDR2 (germline): SGHVS, FQNEAQ. This CDR3 is 14 amino acids long. Trimming removed 7 bases from V and 4 bases from J, with 15 bases in between. CDR3: CASTEYRAADTQYF. The CDR3, as DNA: TGTGCCAGCACCGAATACAGGGCGGCAGATACGCAGTATTTT.

The chain carries TRBV6-5 and TRBJ2-3; D perhaps matches TRBD2 (5 bases). Germline V gives CDR1 MNHEY, CDR2 SVGAGI. The V end lost 6 bases, the J end lost 4 bases, and 20 bases lay between the germline ends. There are 16 residues in the CDR3. The CDR3 region has the DNA TGTGCCAGCAGCCCTGGTCGGACCGCGGGTCCAGATACGCAGTATTTT. It encodes CASSPGRTAGPDTQYF.

At least ten counts were recorded for this clonotype. The chain couples TRBV11-2 to TRBJ1-1; the D is unclear. CDR1 and CDR2 from the germline V gene are SGHAT and FQNNGV. The CDR3 has 14 residues. V was clipped by 1 base and J by 4 bases, with 10 bases between them. This CDR3 is CASSLVGSGTEAFF. The DNA of the CDR3 is TGTGCCAGCAGCTTAGTTGGGAGCGGCACTGAAGCTTTCTTT.